The rows below give T cell receptor beta chains drawn from one sample of a study of cytomegalovirus exposure and HLA in healthy donors. The repertoire was sequenced with immunoSEQ multiplex PCR; TCRdb's copy has only in-frame clones and lacks some. The table includes 150,000 to 200,000 clones, 65% to 70% detected once. Material: PBMCs. The receptor set was obtained from a woman aged 18-29 years in good health and CMV-seropositive. Each CDR3 is given with its conserved first and last residue. The order of the fields is clone size, D gene, V gene, J gene, CDR3 protein, CDR3 DNA. D genes are given only for firm matches. Size is omitted from some rows. Given values are once, few, many or a class for expanded clones.

abundance: NA
d_gene: TRBD1
v_gene: TRBV19
j_gene: TRBJ1-1
CDR3aa: CASNTGVLFAEAFF
CDR3nt: TGTGCCAGTAACACAGGGGTTCTGTTCGCTGAAGCTTTCTTT

abundance: NA
d_gene: NA
v_gene: TRBV7-2
j_gene: TRBJ1-1
CDR3aa: CASSLAPHTEAFF
CDR3nt: TGTGCCAGCAGCTTGGCACCTCACACTGAAGCTTTCTTT

abundance: NA
d_gene: NA
v_gene: TRBV6-5
j_gene: TRBJ2-7
CDR3aa: CASSQGLGNPYEQYF
CDR3nt: TGTGCCAGCAGCCAGGGGTTGGGGAATCCGTACGAGCAGTACTTC

abundance: few
d_gene: TRBD1
v_gene: TRBV5-6
j_gene: TRBJ2-1
CDR3aa: CASSLWGQGINEQFF
CDR3nt: TGTGCCAGCAGCTTGTGGGGACAGGGGATCAATGAGCAGTTCTTC

abundance: few
d_gene: TRBD2
v_gene: TRBV6-5
j_gene: TRBJ2-1
CDR3aa: CASSKRTSGPEQFF
CDR3nt: TGTGCCAGCAGTAAAAGGACTAGCGGGCCTGAGCAGTTCTTC

abundance: NA
d_gene: NA
v_gene: TRBV6-1
j_gene: TRBJ2-3
CDR3aa: CASEKRDTQYF
CDR3nt: TGTGCCAGTGAGAAACGGGATACGCAGTATTTT

abundance: NA
d_gene: TRBD2
v_gene: TRBV6-5
j_gene: TRBJ2-7
CDR3aa: CASSQYSGGYEQYF
CDR3nt: TGTGCCAGCAGTCAATATAGCGGGGGGTACGAGCAGTACTTC

abundance: NA
d_gene: TRBD1
v_gene: TRBV5-4
j_gene: TRBJ2-3
CDR3aa: CASSLQGAKDTQYF
CDR3nt: TGTGCCAGCAGCTTGCAGGGGGCGAAAGATACGCAGTATTTT

abundance: few
d_gene: NA
v_gene: TRBV19
j_gene: TRBJ1-2
CDR3aa: CASSIMRADYGYTF
CDR3nt: TGTGCCAGTAGTATAATGAGGGCCGACTATGGCTACACCTTC

abundance: NA
d_gene: NA
v_gene: TRBV28
j_gene: TRBJ1-4
CDR3aa: CASSPSGWKLGSGEKLFF
CDR3nt: TGTGCCAGCAGTCCCTCGGGGTGGAAGCTAGGGAGTGGAGAAAAACTGTTTTTT

abundance: NA
d_gene: TRBD2
v_gene: TRBV9
j_gene: TRBJ2-7
CDR3aa: CASSASGSREQYF
CDR3nt: TGTGCCAGCAGCGCTAGCGGGAGTCGCGAGCAGTACTTC

abundance: NA
d_gene: NA
v_gene: TRBV7-3
j_gene: TRBJ2-1
CDR3aa: CASSLRQGSSSYNEQFF
CDR3nt: TGTGCCAGCAGCCTTCGGCAGGGGAGCAGCTCCTACAATGAGCAGTTCTTC

abundance: NA
d_gene: TRBD2
v_gene: TRBV7-3
j_gene: TRBJ2-2
CDR3aa: CASSPLAGGRDTGELFF
CDR3nt: TGTGCCAGCAGCCCACTAGCGGGGGGGCGGGACACCGGGGAGCTGTTTTTT

abundance: once
d_gene: NA
v_gene: TRBV4-1
j_gene: TRBJ2-3
CDR3aa: CASSQDPKRVPSTDTQYF
CDR3nt: TGCGCCAGCAGCCAAGACCCCAAGCGGGTGCCTAGCACAGATACGCAGTATTTT

abundance: NA
d_gene: TRBD2
v_gene: TRBV5-4
j_gene: TRBJ2-3
CDR3aa: CASSPGLADTDTQYF
CDR3nt: TGTGCCAGCAGCCCGGGACTAGCGGACACAGATACGCAGTATTTT

abundance: NA
d_gene: TRBD2
v_gene: TRBV6-4
j_gene: TRBJ2-1
CDR3aa: CATSPDLAGVDEQFF
CDR3nt: TGTGCCACCTCCCCGGACTTAGCGGGAGTGGATGAGCAGTTCTTC

abundance: NA
d_gene: TRBD1
v_gene: TRBV25-1
j_gene: TRBJ1-4
CDR3aa: CASSPSNRGIDEKLFF
CDR3nt: TGTGCCAGCAGTCCATCTAACAGGGGAATCGATGAAAAACTGTTTTTT

abundance: NA
d_gene: NA
v_gene: TRBV5-1
j_gene: TRBJ1-1
CDR3aa: CASSLDAGLGSLEAFF
CDR3nt: TGCGCCAGCAGCTTGGATGCGGGGCTAGGCTCACTTGAAGCTTTCTTT

abundance: NA
d_gene: NA
v_gene: TRBV10-2
j_gene: TRBJ1-5
CDR3aa: CASSDARRGNQPQHF
CDR3nt: TGCGCCAGCAGTGATGCCCGGAGGGGCAATCAGCCCCAGCATTTT

abundance: NA
d_gene: NA
v_gene: TRBV18
j_gene: TRBJ1-1
CDR3aa: CASSPQGRGNTEAFF
CDR3nt: TGTGCCAGCTCCCCACAGGGAAGGGGGAACACTGAAGCTTTCTTT

abundance: few
d_gene: NA
v_gene: TRBV9
j_gene: TRBJ1-2
CDR3aa: CASSVSSSAGHGYTF
CDR3nt: TGTGCCAGCAGCGTTAGCAGTTCAGCGGGACATGGCTACACCTTC

abundance: NA
d_gene: NA
v_gene: TRBV7-8
j_gene: TRBJ1-1
CDR3aa: CASSLPTGNTEAFF
CDR3nt: TGTGCCAGCAGTCTACCGACAGGGAACACTGAAGCTTTCTTT

abundance: NA
d_gene: TRBD1
v_gene: TRBV6-5
j_gene: TRBJ1-2
CDR3aa: CASSSHRGRVHGYTF
CDR3nt: TGTGCCAGCAGTTCGCACAGGGGGCGCGTCCATGGCTACACCTTC

abundance: few
d_gene: NA
v_gene: TRBV28
j_gene: TRBJ1-2
CDR3aa: CASREEGVAYGYTF
CDR3nt: TGTGCCAGCAGAGAGGAGGGAGTAGCGTATGGCTACACCTTC

abundance: NA
d_gene: NA
v_gene: TRBV27
j_gene: TRBJ1-5
CDR3aa: CASSPGHPYSNQPQHF
CDR3nt: TGTGCCAGCAGTCCGGGACACCCGTATAGCAATCAGCCCCAGCATTTT

abundance: NA
d_gene: NA
v_gene: TRBV7-2
j_gene: TRBJ2-5
CDR3aa: CASSPGLFIGTQYF
CDR3nt: TGTGCCAGCAGCCCCGGACTGTTCATCGGGACCCAGTACTTC

abundance: few
d_gene: NA
v_gene: TRBV28
j_gene: TRBJ1-3
CDR3aa: CASSLQGRIFSGNTIYF
CDR3nt: TGTGCCAGCAGTTTGCAGGGGCGAATATTCTCTGGAAACACCATATATTTT

abundance: NA
d_gene: NA
v_gene: TRBV28
j_gene: TRBJ2-7
CDR3aa: CASTTTTYEQYF
CDR3nt: TGTGCCAGCACGACAACAACCTACGAGCAGTACTTC

abundance: NA
d_gene: TRBD1
v_gene: TRBV25-1
j_gene: TRBJ2-2
CDR3aa: CASRTGRVAGELFF
CDR3nt: TGTGCCAGCAGGACAGGGCGGGTTGCCGGGGAGCTGTTTTTT

abundance: few
d_gene: TRBD2
v_gene: TRBV7-9
j_gene: TRBJ2-3
CDR3aa: CASSLRTSGTDTQYF
CDR3nt: TGTGCCAGCAGCTTAAGAACTAGCGGGACAGATACGCAGTATTTT

abundance: NA
d_gene: NA
v_gene: TRBV7-2
j_gene: TRBJ2-3
CDR3aa: CASSLFISDTQYF
CDR3nt: TGTGCCAGCAGCTTATTCATTTCAGATACGCAGTATTTT

abundance: few
d_gene: NA
v_gene: TRBV15
j_gene: TRBJ2-1
CDR3aa: CATSNTSYSYNEQFF
CDR3nt: TGTGCCACCAGCAACACCTCTTACTCCTACAATGAGCAGTTCTTC

abundance: NA
d_gene: NA
v_gene: TRBV7-8
j_gene: TRBJ2-7
CDR3aa: CASSEKHRVTNERPYEQYF
CDR3nt: TGTGCCAGCAGTGAGAAACACAGGGTGACCAACGAAAGGCCCTACGAGCAGTACTTC

abundance: NA
d_gene: NA
v_gene: TRBV9
j_gene: TRBJ2-6
CDR3aa: CASSVAGAPTYSGANVLTF
CDR3nt: TGTGCCAGCAGCGTAGCTGGAGCCCCCACCTACTCTGGGGCCAACGTCCTGACTTTC

abundance: NA
d_gene: TRBD2
v_gene: TRBV25-1
j_gene: TRBJ2-1
CDR3aa: CASTEGLAGRIIYNEQFF
CDR3nt: TGTGCCAGCACCGAAGGACTAGCGGGCAGAATTATCTACAATGAGCAGTTCTTC

abundance: NA
d_gene: NA
v_gene: TRBV7-3
j_gene: TRBJ2-3
CDR3aa: CASSSLGGLTDTQYF
CDR3nt: TGTGCCAGCAGCTCGCTCGGGGGTTTGACAGATACGCAGTATTTT

abundance: few
d_gene: NA
v_gene: TRBV6-5
j_gene: TRBJ1-2
CDR3aa: CASSYVANYGYTF
CDR3nt: TGTGCCAGCAGTTATGTGGCAAACTATGGCTACACCTTC

abundance: once
d_gene: TRBD1
v_gene: TRBV5-6
j_gene: TRBJ1-2
CDR3aa: CASSLGVGDRGNGYTF
CDR3nt: TGTGCCAGCAGCTTGGGTGTGGGTGACAGGGGTAATGGCTACACCTTC

abundance: few
d_gene: NA
v_gene: TRBV15
j_gene: TRBJ2-5
CDR3aa: CATSRDLRWRTQYF
CDR3nt: TGTGCCACCAGCAGAGATCTCCGTTGGAGGACCCAGTACTTC

abundance: NA
d_gene: TRBD2
v_gene: TRBV2
j_gene: TRBJ2-1
CDR3aa: CASRKLAGNPNEQFF
CDR3nt: TGTGCCAGCAGAAAGCTAGCGGGAAATCCCAATGAGCAGTTCTTC

abundance: few
d_gene: TRBD2
v_gene: TRBV10-1
j_gene: TRBJ2-7
CDR3aa: CASSTSGGYEQYF
CDR3nt: TGCGCCAGCTCCACTAGCGGGGGTTACGAGCAGTACTTC

abundance: NA
d_gene: NA
v_gene: TRBV7-9
j_gene: TRBJ1-1
CDR3aa: CANSRHMNTEAFF
CDR3nt: TGTGCCAACTCGCGACACATGAACACTGAAGCTTTCTTT

abundance: NA
d_gene: TRBD1
v_gene: TRBV27
j_gene: TRBJ2-1
CDR3aa: CASSGPGQGSYNEQFF
CDR3nt: TGTGCCAGCAGCGGCCCCGGACAGGGCTCCTACAATGAGCAGTTCTTC

abundance: few
d_gene: NA
v_gene: TRBV7-8
j_gene: TRBJ1-5
CDR3aa: CASSLGQVIYSNQPQHF
CDR3nt: TGTGCCAGCAGCCTAGGTCAGGTTATCTATAGCAATCAGCCCCAGCATTTT

abundance: NA
d_gene: NA
v_gene: TRBV19
j_gene: TRBJ1-1
CDR3aa: CASSISGVNTEAFF
CDR3nt: TGTGCCAGTAGTATATCGGGGGTTAACACTGAAGCTTTCTTT

abundance: NA
d_gene: NA
v_gene: TRBV6-5
j_gene: TRBJ1-2
CDR3aa: CASSYSRGTRGYTF
CDR3nt: TGTGCCAGCAGTTACTCAAGGGGGACTAGGGGCTACACCTTC

abundance: NA
d_gene: NA
v_gene: TRBV15
j_gene: TRBJ1-4
CDR3aa: CATRSVGQPTPNEKLFF
CDR3nt: TGTGCCACCAGGAGCGTTGGACAGCCCACGCCTAATGAAAAACTGTTTTTT

abundance: NA
d_gene: TRBD2
v_gene: TRBV29-1
j_gene: TRBJ2-7
CDR3aa: CSVGRGSVEQYF
CDR3nt: TGCAGCGTTGGTCGCGGGAGTGTCGAGCAGTACTTC

abundance: NA
d_gene: NA
v_gene: TRBV7-2
j_gene: TRBJ1-2
CDR3aa: CASSLAREAGYTF
CDR3nt: TGTGCCAGCAGCTTAGCCAGGGAGGCAGGCTACACCTTC

abundance: NA
d_gene: TRBD1
v_gene: TRBV10-3
j_gene: TRBJ1-1
CDR3aa: CAIRKGANGAEAFF
CDR3nt: TGTGCCATCAGGAAGGGGGCCAACGGTGCTGAAGCTTTCTTT

abundance: few
d_gene: TRBD1
v_gene: TRBV30
j_gene: TRBJ1-6
CDR3aa: CAWSTRTGNSPLHF
CDR3nt: TGTGCCTGGAGTACCAGGACAGGGAATTCACCCCTCCACTTT

abundance: few
d_gene: NA
v_gene: TRBV19
j_gene: TRBJ1-2
CDR3aa: CASSIETGVGYGYTF
CDR3nt: TGTGCCAGTAGTATAGAGACAGGCGTGGGCTATGGCTACACCTTC

abundance: NA
d_gene: TRBD1
v_gene: TRBV5-1
j_gene: TRBJ1-2
CDR3aa: CASSLDGQGLEGGYTF
CDR3nt: TGCGCCAGCAGCTTGGATGGACAGGGGCTTGAAGGTGGCTACACCTTC

abundance: few
d_gene: NA
v_gene: TRBV4-1
j_gene: TRBJ2-6
CDR3aa: CASSQGEGGSGANVLTF
CDR3nt: TGCGCCAGCAGCCAAGGGGAGGGGGGTTCTGGGGCCAACGTCCTGACTTTC